A selection of T cell receptor beta chains follows, all from one sample in a study of blood T cell repertoires in COVID-19. Generated by immunoSEQ multiplex PCR, the TCRdb table keeps only in-frame clones and is missing some. The data show under 450,000 clones, with roughly 87% seen just once and 2.5% to 3.5% held by the top ten. The sample consisted of PBMCs or T cells enriched from blood (not recorded which). The receptors were sampled from a woman in her twenties or thirties who had recovered from COVID-19. CDR3s leave out the opening cysteine and the closing phenylalanine or tryptophan. Rows give clone size only sometimes, using once, few, many, or a class for an expanded clone.

v_gene,abundance,j_gene,CDR3aa
TRBV12-3/TRBV12-4,once,TRBJ2-1,ASSAPGGEQF
TRBV28,-,TRBJ1-2,ASRVQNYGYT
TRBV3-1/TRBV3-2,-,TRBJ2-2,ATDTGTSGGDTGELF
TRBV5-4,-,TRBJ1-4,ASSRQEAVEKLF
TRBV11-2,-,TRBJ2-1,ASSPPRYEQF
TRBV27,-,TRBJ2-3,ASSLIAGAVTDTQY
TRBV18,-,TRBJ1-1,ASSRGTGVVNTEAF
TRBV19,-,TRBJ1-2,ASNMAGQGGSGYT
TRBV28,-,TRBJ1-3,ASRQGAKNTIY
TRBV5-4,-,TRBJ2-1,ASSDGLTNNEQF
TRBV4-1,-,TRBJ1-2,ASSPRTGGSYGYT
TRBV11-2,-,TRBJ2-7,ASSAGTGNEQY
TRBV28,-,TRBJ1-4,ASSPSSNEKLF
TRBV19,-,TRBJ2-7,ASSPLAGTTYEQY
TRBV10-3,-,TRBJ1-3,AVRSGQSGNTIY
TRBV7-2,-,TRBJ2-2,ASSLGGAVTGELF
TRBV28,-,TRBJ1-2,ASRRLNYGYT
TRBV9,-,TRBJ2-1,ASSHPLEHEQF
TRBV5-1,-,TRBJ2-5,ASKLAGGSRETQY
TRBV6-6,-,TRBJ2-7,ASSMTGGEQY
TRBV5-1,once,TRBJ1-3,ASSLAAGAGNTIY
TRBV5-1,-,TRBJ2-7,ASRGVAAYEQY